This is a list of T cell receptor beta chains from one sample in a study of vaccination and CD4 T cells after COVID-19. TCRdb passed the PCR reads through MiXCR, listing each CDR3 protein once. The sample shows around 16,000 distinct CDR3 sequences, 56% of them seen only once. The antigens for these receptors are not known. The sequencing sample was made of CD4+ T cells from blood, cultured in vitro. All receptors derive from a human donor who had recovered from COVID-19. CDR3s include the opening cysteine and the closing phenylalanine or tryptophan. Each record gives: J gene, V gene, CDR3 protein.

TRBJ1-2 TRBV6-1 CASSPWSQAGYTF
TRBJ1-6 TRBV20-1 CSARIRSGAGDSPLHF
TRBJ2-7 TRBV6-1 CASRGRDGSYEQYF
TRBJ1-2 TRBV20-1 CSARDPPRDGYTF
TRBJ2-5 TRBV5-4 CASSIRDSETQYF
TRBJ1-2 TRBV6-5 CASSYAVGIPLGYTF
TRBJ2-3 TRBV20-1 CSASPGGSDTQYF
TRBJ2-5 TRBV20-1 CSADPTGTQETQYF
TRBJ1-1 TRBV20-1 CSARRAIEAFF
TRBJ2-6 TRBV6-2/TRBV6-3 CASSYPLGSGANVLTF
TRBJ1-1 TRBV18 CASSATGENTEAFF
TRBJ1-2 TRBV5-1 CASSSGTGGVPDYTF
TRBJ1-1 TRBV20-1 CSARVLNTEAFF
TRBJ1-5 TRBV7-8 CASSLSRTGYQPQHF
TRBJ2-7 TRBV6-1 CASTPRGTPYEQYF
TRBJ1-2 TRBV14 CASSQDLRGLGYTF
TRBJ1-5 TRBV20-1 CSARERVRGDQPQHF
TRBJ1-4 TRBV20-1 CSARDSSRGNEKLFF